The next 26 T cell receptor beta chains were all read from a single sample in a study of blood T cell repertoires in COVID-19. Libraries were prepared by immunoSEQ multiplex PCR; TCRdb keeps only in-frame clonotypes and omits some of them. The sample shows 150,000 to 200,000 clones, more than 85% of them seen only once. Material: peripheral blood. The receptors derive from a man aged 18 to 29 with acute or convalescent COVID-19.

J is TRBJ2-7 and V is TRBV15, with TRBD2 matching 11 bases. Trimming cost V 1 base and J 0 bases; bases outside gene matches: 2. Germline V gene lookup returns CDR1 LNHNV and CDR2 YYDKDF (reference sequence). This CDR3 has 16 residues. The CDR3 sequence: CATSRGLAGFSYEQYF. The CDR3 bases are TGTGCCACCAGCAGAGGACTAGCGGGGTTCTCCTACGAGCAGTACTTC.

The rearrangement links TRBV11-2 to TRBJ2-5; 8 bases agree with TRBD1. This CDR3 contains 16 residues. Germline assignment: CDR1 SGHAT and CDR2 FQNNGV. Unmatched junction bases numbered 3, after V lost 0 bases and J lost 0 bases. The CDR3 DNA reads as TGTGCCAGCAGCTTAGATCAGGACAGGGACCAAGAGACCCAGTACTTC. Its translation: CASSLDQDRDQETQYF. Supplemented by reference TRBV11-2 and TRBJ2-5, the full variable domain reads EAGVAQSPRYKIIEKRQSVAFWCNPISGHATLYWYQQILGQGPKLLIQFQNNGVVDDSQLPKDRFSAERLKGVDSTLKIQPAKLEDSAVYLCASSLDQDRDQETQYFGPGTRLLVL.

J is TRBJ1-1 and V is TRBV6-5, with 9 bases that match TRBD1. V lost 4 bases and J lost 5; bases outside the gene matches: 5. The CDR3 extends over 14 amino acids. CDR1 is MNHEY and CDR2 is SVGAGI in the germline V gene. CDR3 DNA sequence: TGTGCCAGCAGTTGGGACAGGGTACGGACTGAAGCTTTCTTT. This gives the protein CASSWDRVRTEAFF.

This chain connects TRBV30 to TRBJ1-5; 7 bases are shared with TRBD1. The CDR3 totals 16 residues. Per the germline V gene, CDR1 is GTSNPN and CDR2 is SVGIG (reference sequence). J gave up 9 bases and V 3 bases, and 17 bases lay outside the gene matches. The CDR3 bases are TGTGCCTGGAGCAAGACAGGGATGAAGATCAGTCGGCCCCAGCATTTT. Its protein is CAWSKTGMKISRPQHF.

The chain has TRBV5-4 and TRBJ2-1; 8 bases match TRBD2. The germline V gene encodes CDR1 SGHNT and CDR2 YYREEE (reference sequence). Trimming took 4 bases from V and 3 from J; bases not matched to a gene: 6. This CDR3 has 15 residues. In DNA, the CDR3 is TGTGCCAGCAGCCGTAGCGGGGACATCTACAATGAGCAGTTCTTC. It specifies CASSRSGDIYNEQFF.

The chain employs TRBV7-2 and TRBJ2-3; TRBD2 matches 10 bases. The V segment lost 4 bases and the J segment 1 base; nucleotides outside the gene matches: 8. Germline V gene sequence: CDR1 SGHTA, CDR2 FQGNSA. The CDR3 covers 17 residues. The CDR3 bases are TGTGCCAGCAGCTCCCCCTTCAGCGGGGGGGGCACAGATACGCAGTATTTT. It specifies CASSSPFSGGGTDTQYF.

The chain carries TRBV7-9 and TRBJ1-1; TRBD1 matches 7 bases. This CDR3 region has 14 residues. Trimming at V came to 1 base and at J to 10 bases, leaving 9 bases not matched to a gene. Germline V gives CDR1 SEHNR, CDR2 FQNEAQ (reference sequence). DNA of the CDR3: TGTGCCAGCAGCTTAGGGGTGGGGGACAGACGAGCTTTCTTT. Translation: CASSLGVGDRRAFF.

The V call is TRBV27, the J call TRBJ1-6, with 9 bases that match TRBD1. J lost 7 bases, V lost 5 bases, and 6 bases had no gene match. CDR3 size: 15 residues. The germline CDR1 and CDR2 sequences are MNHEY and SMNVEV (reference sequence). The CDR3 spells CASSPGTGMNSPLHF. CDR3 nucleotide sequence: TGTGCCAGCAGTCCAGGGACAGGGATGAATTCACCCCTCCACTTT.

This chain uses TRBV7-2 with TRBJ1-5, with D possibly being TRBD1 (6 bases). The CDR3 has 17 residues. Deletions cut 1 base from V and 0 bases from J, with 13 bases between. CDR1 SGHTA and CDR2 FQGNSA come from the germline V gene. CDR3 sequence: CASSLEAGANSNQPQHF. The CDR3 region has the DNA TGTGCCAGCAGCTTAGAGGCAGGGGCAAATAGCAATCAGCCCCAGCATTTT. Using reference TRBV7-2 and TRBJ1-5 for the parts outside the CDR3, the full variable domain is GAGVSQSPSNKVTEKGKDVELRCDPISGHTALYWYRQSLGQGLEFLIYFQGNSAPDKSGLPSDRFSAERTGGSVSTLTIQRTQQEDSAVYLCASSLEAGANSNQPQHFGDGTRLSIL.

This chain connects TRBV5-1 to TRBJ1-2; D is unclear. V lost 4 bases and J 5 bases, leaving 18 bases between the germline ends. Germline lookup yields CDR1 SGHRS and CDR2 YFSETQ. This CDR3 spans 15 amino acids. The CDR3 nucleotides read TGCGCCAGCAGCATTTCAGGAGGAGCTTTATATGGCTACACCTTC. Translating gives CASSISGGALYGYTF.

The chain has TRBV30 and TRBJ2-2; TRBD2 matches 7 bases. V gave up 4 bases and J gave up 2 bases; unmatched junction bases: 7. CDR3 length: 15 amino acids. Per the germline V gene, CDR1 is GTSNPN and CDR2 is SVGIG (reference sequence). The CDR3 DNA sequence: TGTGCCTGGAATGCAGGGAGGGGCAACACCGGGGAGCTGTTTTTT. Residues: CAWNAGRGNTGELFF.

J is TRBJ1-3 and V is TRBV6-5; D perhaps matches TRBD1 (5 bases). Trimming pared 5 bases from V and 4 bases from J, leaving 12 bases between. The CDR3 length is 14 residues. Per the germline V gene, CDR1 is MNHEY and CDR2 is SVGAGI. Written as DNA, the CDR3 is TGTGCCAGCAGTAGGGGATTGGAAGGAAACACCATATATTTT. This codes for CASSRGLEGNTIYF.

The chain couples TRBV18 to TRBJ2-1; D gene unclear. The CDR3 extends over 11 amino acids. The V end lost 3 bases, the J end lost 9 bases, and 6 bases lay between the germline ends. Per the germline V gene, CDR1 is KGHSH and CDR2 is LQKENI. The CDR3 coding sequence is TGTGCCAGCTCACCTACAATTGAGCAGTTCTTC. It yields the protein CASSPTIEQFF. Supplemented by reference TRBV18 and TRBJ2-1, the full variable domain reads NAGVMQNPRHLVRRRGQEARLRCSPMKGHSHVYWYRQLPEEGLKFMVYLQKENIIDESGMPKERFSAEFPKEGPSILRIQQVVRGDSAAYFCASSPTIEQFFGPGTRLTVL.

This chain joins TRBV7-2 and TRBJ1-4; TRBD1 agrees at 9 bases. Unmatched junction bases numbered 7, after V lost 1 base and J lost 4 bases. This CDR3 region has 17 residues. CDR1 and CDR2 (germline): SGHTA, FQGNSA. The CDR3 region has the DNA TGTGCCAGCAGCTTAGAGGGGGGACAGGGAGTTAATGAAAAACTGTTTTTT. It is translated as CASSLEGGQGVNEKLFF. The full variable domain, completed using reference TRBV7-2 and TRBJ1-4, is GAGVSQSPSNKVTEKGKDVELRCDPISGHTALYWYRQSLGQGLEFLIYFQGNSAPDKSGLPSDRFSAERTGGSVSTLTIQRTQQEDSAVYLCASSLEGGQGVNEKLFFGSGTQLSVL.

V gene TRBV5-1 combines with J gene TRBJ1-1, with a possible D match to TRBD1 (6 bases). CDR1 is SGHRS and CDR2 is YFSETQ in the germline V gene. The V and J ends lost 5 bases and 0 bases respectively, with 26 bases between them. CDR3 size: 19 residues. The CDR3 protein is CASSHPASGGPLMNTEAFF. The DNA for the CDR3 is TGCGCCAGCAGTCACCCCGCATCGGGGGGGCCTCTTATGAACACTGAAGCTTTCTTT.

The chain employs TRBV11-3 and TRBJ2-5; TRBD2 agrees at 14 bases. The CDR3 runs 18 residues. Germline V gene sequence: CDR1 SGHNT, CDR2 YENEEA. Losses at the gene ends were 1 base for V and 4 bases for J; bases not matched to a gene: 8. This CDR3 reads CASSLGKTSGGARETQYF. The CDR3, as DNA: TGTGCCAGCAGCTTAGGGAAGACTAGCGGGGGGGCCAGAGAGACCCAGTACTTC.

This chain joins TRBV3-1 (or the pseudogene TRBV3-2) and TRBJ1-1; TRBD1 is a possible D gene (5 bases). This CDR3 contains 14 residues. Between the trimmed V and J ends, which lost 1 base and 1 base, there was a span of 7 bases. Germline values: CDR1 LGHDT, CDR2 YNNKEL (reference sequence). The CDR3 DNA sequence: TGTGCCAGCAGCCAAGTGGGGGGGAACACTGAAGCTTTCTTT. Protein: CASSQVGGNTEAFF.

This clone was seen a single time. The V call is TRBV4-2, the J call TRBJ1-1, with 11 bases matching TRBD1. CDR1 and CDR2 (germline): LGHNA, YNFKEQ. V lost 4 bases and J lost 4; bases outside the gene matches: 5. There are 15 residues in the CDR3. The CDR3 DNA reads as TGTGCCAGCAGCCCCGGAGGGACAGGGGGCACTGAAGCTTTCTTT. It yields the protein CASSPGGTGGTEAFF.

The chain joins TRBV5-1 to TRBJ1-6; perhaps TRBD1 as D (5 bases). Trimming took 2 bases from V and 10 from J, leaving 13 bases between them. Per the germline V gene, CDR1 is SGHRS and CDR2 is YFSETQ. The CDR3 has 14 residues. The CDR3 reads CASSLNSGGSPLHF. Written as DNA, the CDR3 is TGCGCCAGCAGCTTAAACTCCGGGGGGTCACCCCTCCACTTT. Filled out from reference TRBV5-1 and TRBJ1-6, the complete variable domain reads KAGVTQTPRYLIKTRGQQVTLSCSPISGHRSVSWYQQTPGQGLQFLFEYFSETQRNKGNFPGRFSGRQFSNSRSEMNVSTLELGDSALYLCASSLNSGGSPLHFGNGTRLTVT.

The rearrangement joins TRBV6-4 to TRBJ1-6; D remains unclear. The CDR3 runs to 13 residues. V dropped 3 bases and J dropped 7 bases, with 7 bases sitting between them. Germline CDR1 reads MRHNA; CDR2 reads SNTAGT. The DNA of the CDR3 is TGTGCCAGCAGTGAAGGAGGAAATTCACCCCTCCACTTT. Protein sequence: CASSEGGNSPLHF.

This clone was observed a single time. Here the CDR3 reads CATLTAFSSGNTIYF. The CDR3 coding sequence is TGCGCCACCCTGACAGCGTTCAGCTCTGGAAACACCATATATTTT. The chain is built from TRBV10-1 and TRBJ1-3, with D possibly being TRBD1 (5 bases). Trimming took off 10 bases at V and 0 bases at J, with 16 bases between the two ends. The CDR3 length is 15 residues. Looked up from germline, CDR1 is WNHNN and CDR2 is SYGVQD (reference sequence).

The chain couples TRBV19 to TRBJ1-2; 11 nucleotides align to TRBD1. Unmatched junction bases numbered 6, after V lost 3 bases and J lost 6 bases. Per germline, CDR1 LNHDA and CDR2 SQIVND (reference sequence). CDR3 length equals 15 residues. Here the CDR3 reads CASSIFGQGANGYTF. The CDR3 nucleotides are TGTGCCAGTAGTATTTTCGGACAGGGGGCAAATGGCTACACCTTC.

The DNA of the CDR3 is TGTGCCATCAGCCTCCGGACAGGGCACAATGAGCAGTTCTTC. Residues: CAISLRTGHNEQFF. This chain links TRBV10-3 with TRBJ2-1, with TRBD1 identical over 8 bases. The CDR3 consists of 14 residues. The V segment lost 6 bases and the J segment 5 bases; nucleotides outside the gene matches: 6. Germline V gives CDR1 ENHRY, CDR2 SYGVKD.

The chain employs TRBV19 and TRBJ1-2; D unclear. V was clipped by 3 bases and J by 8 bases, with 10 bases between them. Germline CDR1 is LNHDA and CDR2 is SQIVND (reference sequence). The CDR3 loop spans 12 amino acids. CDR3 sequence: CASSIGLRGYTF. In nucleotides, the CDR3 is TGTGCCAGTAGTATCGGACTAAGAGGCTACACCTTC. The full variable domain, in which reference TRBV19 and TRBJ1-2 provide the parts outside the CDR3, is DGGITQSPKYLFRKEGQNVTLSCEQNLNHDAMYWYRQDPGQGLRLIYYSQIVNDFQKGDIAEGYSVSREKKESFPLTVTSAQKNPTAFYLCASSIGLRGYTFGSGTRLTVV.

This chain joins TRBV9 and TRBJ1-2; 8 nucleotides align to TRBD1. The CDR3 is 14 residues long. J lost 3 bases, V lost 6 bases, and 7 bases had no gene match. Germline lookup yields CDR1 SGDLS and CDR2 YYNGEE. DNA for the CDR3: TGTGCCAGCAACCCAGGGGGCGCGGACTATGGCTACACCTTC. Translated: CASNPGGADYGYTF.

The chain employs TRBV5-1 and TRBJ1-6; 9 bases fit TRBD1. There are 15 residues in the CDR3. The V gene's germline CDR1 is SGHRS and CDR2 YFSETQ. Trimming took 1 base from V and 7 from J; bases not matched to a gene: 3. Written as DNA, the CDR3 is TGCGCCAGCAGCTTGCCTGGGACAGGGAATTCACCCCTCCACTTT. Protein: CASSLPGTGNSPLHF.